This TCR beta chain was retrieved from a study of cytomegalovirus exposure and HLA in healthy donors. With regard to this clone: The antigen is unknown.

Study-wide results and limits: Association of a missense DCLRE1C variant with TCR beta V- and J-gene trimming was reported in a later analysis.

The PCR was carried out with 60 Vbeta primers and 13 Jbeta primers. TCRdb's copy holds only in-frame clones and misses some; the assay was immunoSEQ multiplex PCR. The sample lists more than 95,000 clones, 80% to 90% occurring once. Sequenced sample: PBMCs. This receptor was taken from a woman under 40 in good health and CMV-seronegative.

As DNA, the CDR3 is TGCGCCAGCACCCAGGGGCAAGAGACCCAGTACTTC. Its protein is CASTQGQETQYF. This chain connects TRBV5-1 to TRBJ2-5, with a weak D call TRBD1 (6 bases). The CDR3 spans 12 residues. The V and J ends lost 6 bases and 2 bases respectively, with 8 bases between them. Germline V gene sequence: CDR1 SGHRS, CDR2 YFSETQ.